These T cell receptor beta chains were read from a single sample in a study of cytomegalovirus exposure and HLA in healthy donors. The table came from immunoSEQ multiplex PCR; TCRdb's copy has only in-frame clones and leaves some out. The sample carries some 170,000 clones, more than 65% recorded once. The sequenced sample consisted of PBMCs. Receptors were obtained from a man aged 18 to 30 in good health and CMV-seropositive. CDR3s include the opening cysteine and the closing phenylalanine or tryptophan. Fields, in order: J gene, clone size, D gene, V gene, CDR3 protein, CDR3 DNA. A D gene is named only where the DNA matches it firmly. Only part of the rows carry a size: once, few, many, or a class if the clone is expanded.

>TRBJ2-1|few|TRBD2|TRBV19
CASSIDLGLAYNEQFF
TGTGCCAGTAGTATAGATCTGGGACTAGCGTACAATGAGCAGTTCTTC
>TRBJ2-7|NA|NA|TRBV6-6
CASKETENYEQYF
TGTGCCAGCAAGGAGACAGAGAACTACGAGCAGTACTTC
>TRBJ2-5|once|NA|TRBV6-5
CASSYSRGVVETQYF
TGTGCCAGCAGTTACTCACGCGGGGTAGTGGAGACCCAGTACTTC
>TRBJ2-1|NA|TRBD1|TRBV5-1
CASSPGQSTNEQFF
TGCGCCAGCAGCCCGGGACAGAGTACAAATGAGCAGTTCTTC
>TRBJ2-2|NA|NA|TRBV19
CASSIMGQRNTGELFF
TGTGCCAGTAGTATAATGGGACAAAGGAACACCGGGGAGCTGTTTTTT
>TRBJ1-5|NA|NA|TRBV6-5
CASSYGGGQPQHF
TGTGCCAGCAGTTACGGGGGGGGTCAGCCCCAGCATTTT
>TRBJ2-7|NA|NA|TRBV21-1
CASSKDLPSQYF
TGTGCCAGCAGCAAAGATCTACCCTCGCAGTACTTC
>TRBJ2-5|NA|TRBD1|TRBV7-9
CASSLTGGAETQYF
TGTGCCAGCAGCTTGACAGGGGGCGCGGAGACCCAGTACTTC
>TRBJ2-7|NA|TRBD1|TRBV2
CASSVLQGSSYEQYF
TGTGCCAGCAGTGTCTTACAGGGGTCCTCCTACGAGCAGTACTTC
>TRBJ2-7|NA|TRBD1|TRBV5-4
CASSDDRVVNEQYF
TGTGCCAGCAGCGATGACAGGGTTGTAAACGAGCAGTACTTC
>TRBJ1-5|NA|NA|TRBV27
CASSPHTSGRTSNQPQHF
TGTGCCAGCAGTCCCCATACCTCCGGGAGGACTAGCAATCAGCCCCAGCATTTT
>TRBJ1-2|few|NA|TRBV28
CASGRQVATNDYGYTF
TGTGCCAGCGGCAGACAGGTCGCCACCAACGACTATGGCTACACCTTC
>TRBJ2-7|once|NA|TRBV7-9
CASSSRPGEESYEQYF
TGTGCCAGCAGCTCACGGCCCGGGGAGGAGTCCTACGAGCAGTACTTC
>TRBJ2-7|NA|TRBD2|TRBV2
CASSVPSGRVGEQYF
TGTGCCAGCAGTGTCCCCAGCGGGAGGGTGGGAGAGCAGTACTTC
>TRBJ1-2|few|TRBD1|TRBV5-8
CASSSGQGVRAGYTF
TGTGCCAGCAGCTCAGGACAGGGCGTAAGGGCCGGCTACACCTTC
>TRBJ1-1|few|NA|TRBV4-3
CASRRAVNTEAFF
TGCGCCAGCAGACGAGCGGTGAACACTGAAGCTTTCTTT
>TRBJ1-1|NA|NA|TRBV6-5
CASSTSGENTEAFF
TGTGCCAGCAGTACGTCCGGGGAGAACACTGAAGCTTTCTTT
>TRBJ1-5|NA|NA|TRBV6-1
CASAERPLQPQHF
TGTGCCAGCGCGGAACGACCTTTACAGCCCCAGCATTTT
>TRBJ2-7|NA|TRBD2|TRBV27
CASSFDRGGVSYEQYF
TGTGCCAGCAGTTTTGACCGCGGGGGAGTCTCCTACGAGCAGTACTTC
>TRBJ2-7|NA|TRBD1|TRBV7-9
CASSPGQGTYEQYF
TGTGCCAGCTCACCGGGACAGGGCACGTACGAGCAGTACTTC
>TRBJ2-7|NA|NA|TRBV6-6
CASSYSGQILSYEQYF
TGTGCCAGCAGTTACTCTGGACAGATTCTCTCCTACGAGCAGTACTTC
>TRBJ2-2|NA|TRBD1|TRBV5-1
CASRQGAANTGELFF
TGCGCCAGCAGACAGGGGGCGGCGAACACCGGGGAGCTGTTTTTT
>TRBJ2-5|NA|NA|TRBV6-6
CASSYRWLAGQETQYF
TGTGCCAGCAGTTACCGATGGCTTGCGGGACAAGAGACCCAGTACTTC
>TRBJ1-1|NA|TRBD1|TRBV5-5
CASSPGQGEAFF
TGTGCCAGCAGCCCGGGACAGGGGGAAGCTTTCTTT
>TRBJ1-2|NA|TRBD1|TRBV19
CASSAGQGAYNYGYTF
TGTGCCAGTAGTGCTGGACAGGGGGCGTATAACTATGGCTACACCTTC
>TRBJ1-4|NA|NA|TRBV6-6
CASRPGYETTNEKLFF
TGTGCCAGCAGGCCCGGTTATGAGACAACTAATGAAAAACTGTTTTTT
>TRBJ1-4|NA|NA|TRBV15
CATSRAATNEKLFF
TGTGCCACCAGCAGGGCGGCAACTAATGAAAAACTGTTTTTT
>TRBJ2-1|NA|NA|TRBV7-6
CASSLVDSASHNEQFF
TGTGCCAGCAGCTTAGTTGACAGTGCCTCTCACAATGAGCAGTTCTTC
>TRBJ2-1|once|TRBD2|TRBV13
CASTFGSGRGYNEQFF
TGTGCCAGCACCTTTGGGAGCGGGAGGGGCTACAATGAGCAGTTCTTC
>TRBJ2-7|NA|TRBD1|TRBV7-9
CASSSQGVVYEQYF
TGTGCCAGCAGCTCACAGGGGGTGGTCTACGAGCAGTACTTC
>TRBJ1-1|NA|TRBD1|TRBV18
CASSPVSTGITEAFF
TGTGCCAGCTCACCCGTTTCGACAGGGATCACTGAAGCTTTCTTT
>TRBJ1-4|NA|TRBD1|TRBV5-1
CASSWDRALGEKLFF
TGCGCCAGCAGCTGGGACAGGGCTCTTGGTGAAAAACTGTTTTTT
>TRBJ1-6|once|NA|TRBV30
CAWNIGWQGDSPLHF
TGTGCCTGGAACATCGGTTGGCAGGGCGATTCACCCCTCCACTTT
>TRBJ2-3|NA|TRBD2|TRBV11-3
CASSLFGYPGGTQYF
TGTGCCAGCAGCTTATTCGGGTATCCGGGAGGAACGCAGTATTTT
>TRBJ2-7|NA|NA|TRBV7-9
CASSLVQGGYEQYF
TGTGCCAGCAGCTTGGTTCAGGGTGGCTACGAGCAGTACTTC
>TRBJ1-6|once|TRBD1|TRBV5-1
CASSASKGQPPSSYNSPLHF
TGCGCCAGCAGCGCCTCCAAGGGACAGCCCCCGAGCTCCTATAATTCACCCCTCCACTTT
>TRBJ2-7|NA|TRBD2|TRBV27
CASSGGTSGGAPLSYEQYF
TGTGCCAGCAGTGGCGGGACTAGTGGGGGGGCACCTCTCTCCTACGAGCAGTACTTC
>TRBJ1-1|NA|NA|TRBV5-6
CASSDSAGLNTEAFF
TGTGCCAGCAGCGACAGCGCAGGGTTGAACACTGAAGCTTTCTTT
>TRBJ2-1|few|NA|TRBV4-2
CASSQDRRGTYNEQFF
TGTGCCAGCAGCCAAGATCGAAGGGGGACCTACAATGAGCAGTTCTTC
>TRBJ2-7|NA|TRBD2|TRBV6-5
CASKGSGSLTYEQYF
TGTGCCAGCAAGGGTAGCGGGAGCCTAACCTACGAGCAGTACTTC
>TRBJ2-1|NA|TRBD2|TRBV6-4
CASSEDGGANEQFF
TGTGCCAGCAGTGAAGACGGGGGGGCCAATGAGCAGTTCTTC
>TRBJ2-5|NA|TRBD2|TRBV7-9
CASSPTGLGQETQYF
TGTGCCAGCAGCCCTACGGGACTAGGTCAAGAGACCCAGTACTTC
>TRBJ1-5|once|NA|TRBV2
CASRVDRNQPQHF
TGTGCCAGCAGAGTTGACAGGAATCAGCCCCAGCATTTT
>TRBJ2-2|NA|NA|TRBV7-2
CASSNPGTGELFF
TGTGCCAGCAGCAACCCGGGGACCGGGGAGCTGTTTTTT
>TRBJ1-1|NA|TRBD1|TRBV7-9
CASSPRTGRNTEAFF
TGTGCCAGCAGCCCGAGGACAGGCAGGAACACTGAAGCTTTCTTT
>TRBJ2-7|NA|NA|TRBV5-4
CASSLRSGHHEQYF
TGTGCCAGCAGCTTGCGGTCGGGACACCACGAGCAGTACTTC
>TRBJ2-1|once|TRBD2|TRBV27
CASSLNRLAIYNEQFF
TGTGCCAGCAGTTTAAACAGACTAGCGATTTACAATGAGCAGTTCTTC
>TRBJ2-2|NA|NA|TRBV6-5
CASSYRTSGELFF
TGTGCCAGCAGTTACCGAACGAGCGGGGAGCTGTTTTTT
>TRBJ2-7|NA|NA|TRBV7-6
CASSPAGYEQYF
TGTGCCAGCAGCCCAGCGGGCTACGAGCAGTACTTC
>TRBJ2-7|NA|TRBD1|TRBV27
CASRDTGTGTYEQYF
TGTGCCAGCAGGGACACCGGGACAGGGACCTACGAGCAGTACTTC
>TRBJ2-7|NA|NA|TRBV4-1
CASSQEGGAPHEQYF
TGCGCCAGCAGCCAAGAAGGAGGGGCCCCCCACGAGCAGTACTTC